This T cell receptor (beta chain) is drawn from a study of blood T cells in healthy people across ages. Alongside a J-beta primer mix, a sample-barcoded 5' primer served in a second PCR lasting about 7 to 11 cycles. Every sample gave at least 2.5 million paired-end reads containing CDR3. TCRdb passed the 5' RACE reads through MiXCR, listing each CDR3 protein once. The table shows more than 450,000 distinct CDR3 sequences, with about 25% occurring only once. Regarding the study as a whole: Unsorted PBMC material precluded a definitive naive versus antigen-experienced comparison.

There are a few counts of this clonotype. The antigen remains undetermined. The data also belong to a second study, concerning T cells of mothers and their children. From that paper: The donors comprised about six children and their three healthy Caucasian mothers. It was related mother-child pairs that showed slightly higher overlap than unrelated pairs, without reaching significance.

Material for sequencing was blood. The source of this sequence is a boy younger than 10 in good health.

Here the CDR3 reads CATQDPFARLTDTQYF. The DNA of the CDR3 is TGTGCCACTCAGGACCCCTTCGCCCGGCTCACAGATACGCAGTATTTT. The J gene is TRBJ2-3, the V gene TRBV2, with D uncertain. Trimming stripped 10 bases from V and 2 bases from J, with 22 bases between. Germline CDR1 and CDR2: SNHLY and FYNNEI. The CDR3 has 16 amino acids. The full variable domain, with the rest looked up from reference TRBV2 and TRBJ2-3, is EPEVTQTPSHQVTQMGQEVILRCVPISNHLYFYWYRQILGQKVEFLVSFYNNEISEKSEIFDDQFSVERPDGSNFTLKIRSTKLEDSAMYFCATQDPFARLTDTQYFGPGTRLTVL.